These T cell receptor beta chains were read from a single sample in a study of blood T cell repertoires in COVID-19. Method: immunoSEQ multiplex PCR; TCRdb's copy keeps in-frame clones and lacks some. The data contain under 300,000 clones, 86% of them seen just once; the ten biggest clones take up 9% to 15%. Sequenced sample: peripheral blood. These receptors were collected from a man of 80 years or more with acute or convalescent COVID-19. The CDR3 runs from the conserved cysteine through the conserved F or W. A D gene is named only where the DNA matches it firmly. The listing skips clone size in some rows; elsewhere it reads once, few, many or a size class.

TRBJ2-1,TRBV3-1/TRBV3-2,.,.,CASSQPSGGVSYNEQFF,TGTGCCAGCAGCCAACCAAGCGGAGGGGTCTCCTACAATGAGCAGTTCTTC
TRBJ1-5,TRBV7-3,.,.,CASSLWLPAGNQPQHF,TGTGCCAGCAGCTTATGGCTCCCGGCAGGAAATCAGCCCCAGCATTTT
TRBJ2-2,TRBV4-3,.,TRBD1,CASSQRGTGGELFF,TGCGCCAGCAGCCAAAGAGGGACAGGGGGGGAGCTGTTTTTT
TRBJ2-3,TRBV9,once,.,CASSVSGTRFDTQYF,TGTGCCAGCAGCGTATCCGGGACACGTTTTGATACGCAGTATTTT
TRBJ2-1,TRBV4-3,once,TRBD2,CASSLLAGSINEQFF,TGCGCCAGCAGCTTACTAGCGGGGAGTATCAATGAGCAGTTCTTC
TRBJ2-7,TRBV29-1,.,TRBD2,CSVGTSGSYEQYF,TGCAGCGTTGGGACTAGCGGCTCCTACGAGCAGTACTTC
TRBJ1-4,TRBV12-3/TRBV12-4,.,.,CASSLQGSGKLFF,TGTGCCAGCAGTTTACAGGGGTCCGGAAAACTGTTTTTT
TRBJ2-3,TRBV19,.,.,CASSPTTRTDTQYF,TGTGCCAGTAGTCCGACTACCCGCACAGATACGCAGTATTTT
TRBJ2-7,TRBV12-3/TRBV12-4,.,.,CASSWAISYEQYF,TGTGCCAGCAGTTGGGCGATCTCCTACGAGCAGTACTTC
TRBJ1-6,TRBV7-9,.,.,CASRDSGMINSPLHF,TGTGCCAGCAGGGATTCAGGGATGATTAATTCACCCCTCCACTTT
TRBJ1-5,TRBV19,.,TRBD1,CASSTPGQLSNQPQHF,TGTGCCAGTAGTACTCCGGGACAGCTAAGCAATCAGCCCCAGCATTTT
TRBJ1-1,TRBV10-3,.,.,CAISNRGGLNTEAFF,TGTGCCATCAGTAATAGGGGCGGCTTGAACACTGAAGCTTTCTTT
TRBJ2-5,TRBV7-9,.,TRBD1,CASSPLSRQGETQYF,TGTGCCAGCAGCCCATTATCTCGACAGGGGGAGACCCAGTACTTC
TRBJ1-3,TRBV9,.,.,CASSQYGKAFSSGNTIYF,TGTGCCAGCAGCCAATACGGGAAGGCTTTTTCCTCTGGAAACACCATATATTTT
TRBJ1-4,TRBV3-1/TRBV3-2,.,TRBD1,CASSQPGTGGEKLFF,TGTGCCAGCAGCCAACCCGGGACAGGTGGTGAAAAACTGTTTTTT
TRBJ2-3,TRBV6-5,.,TRBD2,CASSYSGGPAADTQYF,TGTGCCAGCAGTTATTCGGGGGGGCCGGCGGCAGATACGCAGTATTTT
TRBJ1-1,TRBV7-8,.,TRBD1,CASRPGTANTEAFF,TGTGCCAGCAGGCCCGGGACAGCGAACACTGAAGCTTTCTTT
TRBJ1-1,TRBV3-1/TRBV3-2,.,.,CASSLPGASAFF,TGTGCCAGCAGCTTACCGGGAGCCTCAGCTTTCTTT
TRBJ1-2,TRBV28,.,TRBD1,CASIPGQPNYGYTF,TGTGCCAGCATCCCGGGACAGCCTAACTATGGCTACACCTTC
TRBJ1-4,TRBV4-2,.,TRBD1,CASSPRDSNEKLFF,TGTGCCAGCAGCCCTCGGGACAGTAATGAAAAACTGTTTTTT
TRBJ2-7,TRBV2,.,TRBD1,CASFSNSGTGIRSQYF,TGTGCCAGCTTCTCAAACTCCGGGACAGGGATTCGTTCGCAGTACTTC
TRBJ2-4,TRBV23-1,.,TRBD1,CASRPRGQGGNIQYF,TGCGCCAGCAGGCCGAGAGGACAGGGGGGGAACATTCAGTACTTC
TRBJ1-2,TRBV9,.,TRBD1,CASSVETGVTYGYTF,TGTGCCAGCAGCGTAGAGACAGGGGTGACCTATGGCTACACCTTC
TRBJ2-7,TRBV19,.,.,CASSPTRSYEQYF,TGTGCCAGTAGCCCGACGCGGTCCTACGAGCAGTACTTC
TRBJ2-5,TRBV15,.,TRBD1,CATSRGSGQLEETQYF,TGTGCCACCAGCAGGGGATCGGGACAGTTGGAAGAGACCCAGTACTTC
TRBJ1-3,TRBV18,.,.,CASSQAQGLSGNTIYF,TGTGCCAGCTCTCAAGCTCAGGGCCTCTCTGGAAACACCATATATTTT
TRBJ1-1,TRBV4-1,.,TRBD1,CASSQGSLRDRRAFF,TGCGCCAGCAGCCAAGGGAGCCTCCGGGACAGAAGAGCTTTCTTT
TRBJ1-2,TRBV5-1,.,.,CASRVLVGQRYGYTF,TGCGCCAGCCGTGTTTTAGTCGGACAGCGATATGGCTACACCTTC
TRBJ2-5,TRBV27,once,.,CASRPRMGSETQYF,TGTGCCAGCAGACCCCGCATGGGGAGTGAGACCCAGTACTTC
TRBJ2-1,TRBV11-3,.,TRBD2,CASSETSGFHNEQFF,TGTGCCAGCAGCGAGACTAGCGGGTTCCACAATGAGCAGTTCTTC
TRBJ1-5,TRBV11-2,once,TRBD1,CASSFGQGFSNQPQHF,TGTGCCAGCAGCTTCGGACAGGGTTTCAGCAATCAGCCCCAGCATTTT
TRBJ1-1,TRBV29-1,.,.,CSVTMNTEAFF,TGCAGCGTCACAATGAACACTGAAGCTTTCTTT
TRBJ2-7,TRBV5-8,.,.,CASSIRGVSEQYF,TGTGCCAGCAGCATCAGGGGGGTGAGCGAGCAGTACTTC
TRBJ2-7,TRBV2,once,TRBD1,CASILRDRVSYEQYF,TGTGCCAGCATCCTCCGGGACAGGGTTTCCTACGAGCAGTACTTC
TRBJ1-2,TRBV18,.,.,CASSPPSTGTNSGYTF,TGTGCCAGCTCACCACCGAGTACCGGTACTAATTCGGGCTACACCTTC
TRBJ2-7,TRBV6-5,.,.,CARLTLSEQYF,TGTGCCCGGCTGACTCTCTCCGAGCAGTACTTC
TRBJ2-3,TRBV19,.,.,CASSLYARYTDTQYF,TGTGCCAGTAGTCTCTATGCGAGGTACACAGATACGCAGTATTTT
TRBJ1-1,TRBV7-9,.,.,CASSLISGTEAFF,TGTGCCAGCAGCTTAATCAGTGGCACTGAAGCTTTCTTT
TRBJ2-1,TRBV6-5,.,TRBD2,CASSQLAGGLDEQFF,TGTGCCAGCAGTCAACTAGCGGGAGGGCTGGATGAGCAGTTCTTC
TRBJ2-1,TRBV29-1,.,TRBD1,CSASGTGGGLAPNEQFF,TGCAGCGCCTCCGGGACAGGGGGGGGCTTGGCTCCGAATGAGCAGTTCTTC
TRBJ1-2,TRBV5-4,few,.,CASSPRETPNYGYTF,TGTGCCAGCAGCCCCCGGGAGACCCCTAACTATGGCTACACCTTC
TRBJ2-1,TRBV7-8,.,.,CASGRALGYNEQFF,TGTGCCAGCGGCAGGGCGCTTGGGTACAATGAGCAGTTCTTC
TRBJ1-4,TRBV6-6,.,TRBD1,CASTLGGGHEKLFF,TGTGCCAGCACCCTAGGGGGCGGTCATGAAAAACTGTTTTTT
TRBJ1-3,TRBV28,.,.,CASSLSTGLRNTIYF,TGTGCCAGCAGCCTATCAACAGGGTTAAGAAACACCATATATTTT
TRBJ2-1,TRBV6-5,once,TRBD1,CASSYSGQGNNEQFF,TGTGCCAGCAGTTACTCGGGACAGGGTAATAATGAGCAGTTCTTC
TRBJ1-3,TRBV2,few,.,CASSAGMGTIYF,TGTGCCAGCAGTGCAGGCATGGGCACCATATATTTT
TRBJ2-5,TRBV5-4,.,TRBD2,CASSPGASGTQETQYF,TGTGCCAGCAGCCCCGGGGCTAGCGGAACCCAAGAGACCCAGTACTTC
TRBJ1-6,TRBV3-1/TRBV3-2,.,.,CASRGGSYNSPLHF,TGTGCCAGCAGGGGGGGGTCCTATAATTCACCCCTCCACTTT
TRBJ2-2,TRBV28,few,TRBD2,CAIRTSGNGELFF,TGTGCCATCAGGACTAGCGGGAACGGGGAGCTGTTTTTT
TRBJ2-6,TRBV6-2/TRBV6-3,.,.,CASSPQVGRALLSGANVLTF,TGTGCCAGCAGTCCCCAGGTGGGCAGGGCCCTCCTCTCTGGGGCCAACGTCCTGACTTTC
TRBJ1-4,TRBV5-8,.,TRBD1,CASSFRGLPNEKLFF,TGTGCCAGCAGTTTCAGGGGGCTACCGAATGAAAAACTGTTTTTT
TRBJ2-7,TRBV6-1,.,.,CASSEGLPQGFYEQYF,TGTGCCAGCAGTGAAGGCCTTCCCCAGGGCTTCTACGAGCAGTACTTC
TRBJ2-7,TRBV9,.,.,CASSGDNSYEQYF,TGTGCCAGCAGCGGCGACAACTCCTACGAGCAGTACTTC
TRBJ1-1,TRBV3-1/TRBV3-2,.,.,CASSHTSRGRAYTEAFF,TGTGCCAGCAGCCACACCTCTAGAGGGAGGGCTTACACTGAAGCTTTCTTT
TRBJ2-1,TRBV28,.,.,CASSFIRDHNEQFF,TGTGCCAGCAGTTTCATCAGGGATCACAATGAGCAGTTCTTC
TRBJ2-1,TRBV18,.,TRBD2,CASSLGLAGALLEFF,TGTGCCAGCTCACTGGGACTAGCGGGAGCCCTCCTGGAGTTCTTC
TRBJ1-2,TRBV6-2/TRBV6-3,.,TRBD1,CASSYGDSNLIYGYTF,TGTGCCAGCAGTTACGGGGACAGTAACCTTATCTATGGCTACACCTTC
TRBJ1-3,TRBV27,.,.,CASRPQGMRFGNTIYF,TGTGCCAGCAGGCCCCAGGGGATGAGGTTTGGAAACACCATATATTTT
TRBJ1-5,TRBV2,few,.,CASNKLPRQLNQPQHF,TGTGCCAGCAATAAACTCCCCCGACAGCTCAATCAGCCCCAGCATTTT
TRBJ2-2,TRBV6-5,.,TRBD1,CASSIGQGITGELFF,TGTGCCAGCAGCATAGGACAGGGGATCACCGGGGAGCTGTTTTTT